This is a list of T cell receptor beta chains from one sample in a study of cytomegalovirus exposure and HLA in healthy donors. Here immunoSEQ multiplex PCR was the method, and the copy in TCRdb shows in-frame clones only, minus some. The data show fewer than 250,000 clones, 83% seen once. Sequencing input: PBMCs. These receptor sequences come from a girl aged 10-17 years in good health and CMV-seronegative. Each CDR3 is given with its conserved first and last residue.

v_call	j_call	cdr3_aa
TRBV28	TRBJ2-4	CASSSPSGAKNIQYF
TRBV7-2	TRBJ1-4	CASSLLRPGFEKLFF
TRBV10-3	TRBJ2-3	CAISELTRAKITDTQYF
TRBV18	TRBJ2-7	CASSGTESYEQYF
TRBV27	TRBJ1-1	CASSFHFLPNPGPLNTEAFF
TRBV28	TRBJ2-1	CASSPQTSPNEQFF
TRBV30	TRBJ2-3	CAWKFSGGATDTQYF
TRBV27	TRBJ1-1	CARNRAVPEAFF
TRBV7-9	TRBJ1-2	CASSFQMDSDGYTF
TRBV6-5	TRBJ1-1	CASSLGLSDTEAFF
TRBV6-5	TRBJ1-4	CASSPLPNEKLFF
TRBV28	TRBJ1-3	CASSLSQTGSGNTIYF
TRBV28	TRBJ1-2	CASKDPRQFYGYTF
TRBV27	TRBJ2-3	CASSTGLAADTQYF
TRBV7-9	TRBJ1-1	CASSFAPGQVNTEAFF
TRBV4-3	TRBJ2-6	CASSQAGVSGANVLTF
TRBV7-9	TRBJ1-2	CASSYAGDSYTF
TRBV5-1	TRBJ2-5	CASSLGQAGTQYF
TRBV5-1	TRBJ2-3	CASSRPGSTDTQYF
TRBV5-4	TRBJ1-1	CASSLATTRGNTEAFF
TRBV14	TRBJ2-7	CASSPRQGSYEQYF
TRBV5-1	TRBJ1-1	CASSYAQTANTEAFF
TRBV30	TRBJ2-3	CAWIWSGSATDTQYF
TRBV7-9	TRBJ2-3	CASSLGETASTDTQYF
TRBV6-5	TRBJ2-7	CASSLAGRGFYEQYF
TRBV6-1	TRBJ1-2	CASSEPRDSYGYTF
TRBV28	TRBJ2-7	CASFSGTGGYEQYF
TRBV5-6	TRBJ1-4	CASSLGGSTNEKLFF
TRBV6-6	TRBJ2-7	CASSDGTGNEQYF
TRBV5-1	TRBJ1-3	CASSLETGWTIYF
TRBV6-4	TRBJ2-1	CASSDPSSGEVNEQFF
TRBV28	TRBJ1-2	CASSPPGGNTGGYTF
TRBV30	TRBJ2-5	CAWSTDRPFGETQYF
TRBV2	TRBJ2-2	CASRAYILAGETGELFF
TRBV11-2	TRBJ2-5	CASSLDPRGGRETQYF
TRBV28	TRBJ2-2	CASSAGGIGELFF
TRBV11-2	TRBJ1-2	CASSFEIHQGYTF
TRBV28	TRBJ1-2	CASSLLSGQVGYGYTF
TRBV6-5	TRBJ1-1	CASRLDRVVHEAFF
TRBV7-3	TRBJ1-6	CASSPLGGVISPLHF
TRBV29-1	TRBJ2-1	CSVKGLAGGKTIYNEQFF